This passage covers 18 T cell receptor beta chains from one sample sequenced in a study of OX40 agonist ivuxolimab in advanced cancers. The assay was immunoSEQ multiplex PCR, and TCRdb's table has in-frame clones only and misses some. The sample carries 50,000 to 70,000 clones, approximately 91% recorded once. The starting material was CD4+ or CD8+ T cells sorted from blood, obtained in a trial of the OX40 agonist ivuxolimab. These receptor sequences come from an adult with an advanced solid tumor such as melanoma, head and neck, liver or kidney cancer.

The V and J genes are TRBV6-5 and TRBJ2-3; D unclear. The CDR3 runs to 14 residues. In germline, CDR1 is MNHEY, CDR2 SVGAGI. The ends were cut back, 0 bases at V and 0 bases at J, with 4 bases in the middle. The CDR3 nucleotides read TGTGCCAGCAGTTACTCCCATAGCACAGATACGCAGTATTTT. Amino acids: CASSYSHSTDTQYF.

CDR3: CASSLRDSGTDTQYF. In DNA form, the CDR3 reads TGTGCCAGCAGCTTAAGGGACAGCGGCACAGATACGCAGTATTTT. The genes are TRBV7-2 and TRBJ2-3; 7 nucleotides match TRBD1. CDR3 length: 15 amino acids. CDR1 is SGHTA, CDR2 FQGNSA, per germline. J was trimmed by 1 base and V by 2 bases; bases with no gene match: 3.

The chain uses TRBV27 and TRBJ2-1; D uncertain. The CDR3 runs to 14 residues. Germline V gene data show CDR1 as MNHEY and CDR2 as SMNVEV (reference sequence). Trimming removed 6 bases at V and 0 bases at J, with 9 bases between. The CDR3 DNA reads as TGTGCCAGCAGCGAAGTGAACTCCTACAATGAGCAGTTCTTC. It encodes CASSEVNSYNEQFF.

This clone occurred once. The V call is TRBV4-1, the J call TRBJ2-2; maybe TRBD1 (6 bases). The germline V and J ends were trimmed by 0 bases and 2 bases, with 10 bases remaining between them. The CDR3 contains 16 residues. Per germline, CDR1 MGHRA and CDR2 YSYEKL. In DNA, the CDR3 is TGCGCCAGCAGCCAAGAAGAGACAGGCAACACCGGGGAGCTGTTTTTT. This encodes CASSQEETGNTGELFF.

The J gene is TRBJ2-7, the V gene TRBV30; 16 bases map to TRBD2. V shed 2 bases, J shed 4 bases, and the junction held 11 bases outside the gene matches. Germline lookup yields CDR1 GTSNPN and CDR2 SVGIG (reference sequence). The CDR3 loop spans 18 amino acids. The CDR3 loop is CAWSTGTSGGAMGYEQYV. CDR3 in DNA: TGTGCCTGGAGTACGGGGACTAGCGGGGGGGCAATGGGATACGAGCAGTACGTC.

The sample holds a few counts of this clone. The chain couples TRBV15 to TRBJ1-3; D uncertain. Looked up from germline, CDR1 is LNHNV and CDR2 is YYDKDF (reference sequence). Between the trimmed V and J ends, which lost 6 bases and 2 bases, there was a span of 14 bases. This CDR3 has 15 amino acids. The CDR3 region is CATSALRAAGNTIYF. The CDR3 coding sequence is TGTGCCACCAGTGCCCTGAGGGCCGCTGGAAACACCATATATTTT. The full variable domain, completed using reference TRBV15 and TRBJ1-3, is DAMVIQNPRYQVTQFGKPVTLSCSQTLNHNVMYWYQQKSSQAPKLLFHYYDKDFNNEADTPDNFQSRRPNTSFCFLDIRSPGLGDTAMYLCATSALRAAGNTIYFGEGSWLTVV.

The CDR3 DNA sequence: TGTGCCAGCAGTAAGGACAGGGCTGGGGCCAACGTCCTGACTTTC. Protein: CASSKDRAGANVLTF. This sequence joins TRBV9 and TRBJ2-6; 8 bases match TRBD1. Unmatched junction bases numbered 3, after V lost 5 bases and J lost 2 bases. The CDR3 contains 15 residues. Germline V gene sequence: CDR1 SGDLS, CDR2 YYNGEE. Variable domain in full (rest from reference TRBV9 and TRBJ2-6): DSGVTQTPKHLITATGQRVTLRCSPRSGDLSVYWYQQSLDQGLQFLIQYYNGEERAKGNILERFSAQQFPDLHSELNLSSLELGDSALYFCASSKDRAGANVLTFGAGSRLTVL.

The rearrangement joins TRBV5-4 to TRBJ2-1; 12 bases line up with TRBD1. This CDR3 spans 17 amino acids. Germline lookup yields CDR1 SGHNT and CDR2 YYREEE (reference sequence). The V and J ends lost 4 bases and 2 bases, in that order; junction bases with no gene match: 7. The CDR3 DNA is TGTGCCAGCAGCCCGGGACAGGGGGCAGGCGCCTACAATGAGCAGTTCTTC. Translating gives CASSPGQGAGAYNEQFF. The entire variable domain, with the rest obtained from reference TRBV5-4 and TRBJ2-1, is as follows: ETGVTQSPTHLIKTRGQQVTLRCSSQSGHNTVSWYQQALGQGPQFIFQYYREEENGRGNFPPRFSGLQFPNYSSELNVNALELDDSALYLCASSPGQGAGAYNEQFFGPGTRLTVL.

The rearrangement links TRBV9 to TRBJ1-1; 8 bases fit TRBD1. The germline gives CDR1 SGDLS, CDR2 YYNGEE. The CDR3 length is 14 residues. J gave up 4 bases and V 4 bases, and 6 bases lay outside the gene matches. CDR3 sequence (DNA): TGTGCCAGCAGCACCCGGACAGGGTTCACTGAAGCTTTCTTT. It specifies CASSTRTGFTEAFF.

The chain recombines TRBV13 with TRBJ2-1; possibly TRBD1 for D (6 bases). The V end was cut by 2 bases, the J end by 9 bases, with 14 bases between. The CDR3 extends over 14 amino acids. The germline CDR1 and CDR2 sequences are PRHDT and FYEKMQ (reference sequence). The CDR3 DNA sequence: TGTGCCAGCAGCTTACAAACAGGGTCCCTTGAGCAGTTCTTC. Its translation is CASSLQTGSLEQFF.

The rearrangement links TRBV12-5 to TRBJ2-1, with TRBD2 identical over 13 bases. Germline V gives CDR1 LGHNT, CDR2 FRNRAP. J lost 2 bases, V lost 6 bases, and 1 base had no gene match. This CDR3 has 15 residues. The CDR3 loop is CASGTSGGTYNEQFF. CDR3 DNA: TGTGCTAGTGGGACTAGCGGGGGGACCTACAATGAGCAGTTCTTC.

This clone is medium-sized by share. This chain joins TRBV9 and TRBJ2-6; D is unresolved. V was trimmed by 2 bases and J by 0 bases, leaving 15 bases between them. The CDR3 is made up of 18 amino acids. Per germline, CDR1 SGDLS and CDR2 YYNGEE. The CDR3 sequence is CASSVKPPGTSGANVLTF. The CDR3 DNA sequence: TGTGCCAGCAGCGTTAAACCGCCCGGTACCTCTGGGGCCAACGTCCTGACTTTC.

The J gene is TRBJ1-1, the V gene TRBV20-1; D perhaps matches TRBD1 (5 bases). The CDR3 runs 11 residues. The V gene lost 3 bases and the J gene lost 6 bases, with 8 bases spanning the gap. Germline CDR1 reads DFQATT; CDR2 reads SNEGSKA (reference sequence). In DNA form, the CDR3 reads TGCAGTGCTAGGGTGGGGGCTGAAGCTTTCTTT. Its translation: CSARVGAEAFF.

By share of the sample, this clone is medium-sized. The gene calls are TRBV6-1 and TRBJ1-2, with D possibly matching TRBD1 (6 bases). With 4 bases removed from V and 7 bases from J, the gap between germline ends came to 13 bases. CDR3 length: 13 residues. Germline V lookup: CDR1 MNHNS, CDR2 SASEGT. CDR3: CASSVRGAVGYTF. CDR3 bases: TGTGCCAGCAGTGTCCGGGGGGCGGTTGGCTACACCTTC.

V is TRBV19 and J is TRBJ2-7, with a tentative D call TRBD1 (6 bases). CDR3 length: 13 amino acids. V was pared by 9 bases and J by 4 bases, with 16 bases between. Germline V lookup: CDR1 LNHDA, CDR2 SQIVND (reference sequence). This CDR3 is CASQDSVFYEQYF. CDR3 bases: TGTGCCAGCCAGGACAGCGTCTTTTACGAGCAGTACTTC.

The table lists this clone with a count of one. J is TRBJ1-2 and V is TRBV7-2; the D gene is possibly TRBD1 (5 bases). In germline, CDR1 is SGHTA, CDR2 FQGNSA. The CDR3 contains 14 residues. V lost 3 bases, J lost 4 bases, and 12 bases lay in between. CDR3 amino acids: CASSFFSGTYGYTF. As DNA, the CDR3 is TGTGCCAGCAGCTTCTTCTCCGGGACCTATGGCTACACCTTC. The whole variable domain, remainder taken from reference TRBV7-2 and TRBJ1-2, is GAGVSQSPSNKVTEKGKDVELRCDPISGHTALYWYRQSLGQGLEFLIYFQGNSAPDKSGLPSDRFSAERTGGSVSTLTIQRTQQEDSAVYLCASSFFSGTYGYTFGSGTRLTVV.

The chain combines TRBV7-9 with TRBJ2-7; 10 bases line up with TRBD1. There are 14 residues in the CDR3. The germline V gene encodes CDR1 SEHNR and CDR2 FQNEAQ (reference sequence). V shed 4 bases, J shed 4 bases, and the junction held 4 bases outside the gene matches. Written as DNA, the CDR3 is TGTGCCAGCAGCTGGGCGGACAGGGGGTACGAGCAGTACTTC. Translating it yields CASSWADRGYEQYF. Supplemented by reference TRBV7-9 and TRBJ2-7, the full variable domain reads DTGVSQNPRHKITKRGQNVTFRCDPISEHNRLYWYRQTLGQGPEFLTYFQNEAQLEKSRLLSDRFSAERPKGSFSTLEIQRTEQGDSAMYLCASSWADRGYEQYFGPGTRLTVT.

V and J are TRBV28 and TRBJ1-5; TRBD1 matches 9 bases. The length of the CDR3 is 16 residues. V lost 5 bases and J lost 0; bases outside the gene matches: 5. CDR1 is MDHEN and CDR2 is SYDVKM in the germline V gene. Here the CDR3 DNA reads TGTGCCAGCAGTCGGACAGGGGAGATTAGCAATCAGCCCCAGCATTTT. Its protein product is CASSRTGEISNQPQHF.